This entry lists 7 T cell receptor beta chains sequenced from one sample in a study of cytomegalovirus exposure and HLA in healthy donors. The primer mix had 60 Vbeta and 13 Jbeta primers. The assay was immunoSEQ multiplex PCR, and TCRdb's table has in-frame clones only and misses some. The sample holds roughly 73,000 clones; around 75% are singletons and the top ten take roughly 12%. What was sequenced was PBMCs. The receptors stem from a man aged 70 or older in good health and CMV-seronegative.

The J gene is TRBJ1-6, the V gene TRBV27; unclear D gene. The germline V gene encodes CDR1 MNHEY and CDR2 SMNVEV (reference sequence). V was shortened by 5 bases and J by 6 bases, with 17 bases between the two germline ends. This CDR3 has 16 amino acids. CDR3 amino acids: CASSGRRAGGNSPLHF. Here the CDR3 DNA reads TGTGCCAGCAGTGGCAGGAGGGCTGGCGGTAATTCACCCCTCCACTTT.

J is TRBJ1-2 and V is TRBV30, with TRBD1 identical over 8 bases. The CDR3 is made up of 14 amino acids. With 1 base clipped from V and 1 base from J, the junction kept 2 bases outside the gene matches. Germline V gene data show CDR1 as GTSNPN and CDR2 as SVGIG (reference sequence). The CDR3 DNA follows: TGTGCCTGGAGTGGGACAGGGAATAACTATGGCTACACCTTC. As protein: CAWSGTGNNYGYTF.

The chain carries TRBV2 and TRBJ2-5, with 13 bases that match TRBD2. With V trimmed by 5 bases and J by 4 bases, 7 bases remained unmatched. The CDR3 extends over 16 amino acids. Germline V gene data show CDR1 as SNHLY and CDR2 as FYNNEI. In nucleotides, the CDR3 is TGTGCCAGCAGTTTCCAAGGGACTAGCGGGATAGAGACCCAGTACTTC. It encodes CASSFQGTSGIETQYF. The whole variable domain, remainder taken from reference TRBV2 and TRBJ2-5, is EPEVTQTPSHQVTQMGQEVILRCVPISNHLYFYWYRQILGQKVEFLVSFYNNEISEKSEIFDDQFSVERPDGSNFTLKIRSTKLEDSAMYFCASSFQGTSGIETQYFGPGTRLLVL.

The chain recombines TRBV5-4 with TRBJ2-3; D gene ambiguous. Per the germline V gene, CDR1 is SGHNT and CDR2 is YYREEE (reference sequence). V shed 5 bases and J shed 5 bases, with 12 bases lying between them. The CDR3 has 13 residues. CDR3 sequence reads: CASSLYSIDTQYF. The CDR3 coding sequence is TGTGCCAGCAGTTTGTACTCTATAGATACGCAGTATTTT.

The chain recombines TRBV6-5 with TRBJ1-5, with 7 positions matching TRBD1. The ends lost 5 bases at V and 4 bases at J; junction bases unmatched: 8. Germline assignment: CDR1 MNHEY and CDR2 SVGAGI. This CDR3 has 15 amino acids. CDR3 nucleotides: TGTGCCAGCAGTAGGCAGAAGGGGGCTAATCAGCCCCAGCATTTT. Residues: CASSRQKGANQPQHF.

This chain uses TRBV6-6 with TRBJ2-3; 8 nucleotides align to TRBD2. CDR3 length: 12 residues. V was clipped by 6 bases and J by 5 bases; unmatched bases: 1. Germline V gene lookup returns CDR1 MNHNY and CDR2 SVGAGI (reference sequence). The CDR3 sequence: CASSLAGDTQYF. CDR3 coding DNA: TGTGCCAGCAGCCTAGCGGGAGATACGCAGTATTTT.

The chain couples TRBV6-1 to TRBJ2-5; perhaps TRBD2 as D (6 bases). This CDR3 spans 15 amino acids. Germline CDR1 and CDR2: MNHNS and SASEGT. The V end lost 3 bases, the J end lost 0 bases, and 11 bases lay between the germline ends. CDR3 sequence (DNA): TGTGCCAGCAGTGAGACTAGAGGGTACCAAGAGACCCAGTACTTC. This encodes CASSETRGYQETQYF.